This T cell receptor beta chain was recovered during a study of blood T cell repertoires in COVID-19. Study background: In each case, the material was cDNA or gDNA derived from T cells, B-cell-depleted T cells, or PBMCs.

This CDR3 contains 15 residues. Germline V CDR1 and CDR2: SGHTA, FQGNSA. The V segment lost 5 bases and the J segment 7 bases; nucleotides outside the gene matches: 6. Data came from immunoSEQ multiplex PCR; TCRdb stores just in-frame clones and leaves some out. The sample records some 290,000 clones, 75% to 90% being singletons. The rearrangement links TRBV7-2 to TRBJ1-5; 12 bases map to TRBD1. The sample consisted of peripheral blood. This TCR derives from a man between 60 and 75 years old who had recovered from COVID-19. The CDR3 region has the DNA TGTGCCAGCAGCATAGGGACAGGGGGCCGGCAGCCCCAGCATTTT. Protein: CASSIGTGGRQPQHF.